These 27 T cell receptor beta chains originate from one sample sequenced in a study of spatial heterogeneity in lung cancer (dated by TCRdb to about 2019). These receptors' targets are unknown. Library method: 5' RACE. The sequencer was a NextSeq 500. TCRdb reprocessed the public reads (quality trimming at Q25 with fastp, clone calling with MiXCR) and kept in-frame beta chains. Every entry covers one CDR3 protein and lists the most common genes and DNA from its rows. The sample table shows approximately 2,700 distinct CDR3 sequences, and 49% are seen once. The top ten clones comprise less than 80% of the sample. The research as a whole found: The number of expanded intratumoral alpha and beta TCRs correlated with the tumor nonsynonymous mutation count.

Per the publication, the time point label means: sample taken at primary tumor resection. The sequencing used lung tumor tissue, collected at surgery. The receptor set was obtained from a male donor with early-stage non-small cell lung cancer.

The sample holds a few counts of this clonotype. The chain recombines TRBV13 with TRBJ2-1; D gene uncertain. The CDR3 sequence is 15 residues long. The germline gives CDR1 PRHDT, CDR2 FYEKMQ (reference sequence). The V end was cut by 4 bases, the J end by 8 bases, with 18 bases between. CDR3 bases: TGTGCCAGCAGCTCGTCCCCCACGCCTCCACATGAGCAGTTCTTC. It is translated as CASSSSPTPPHEQFF.

The chain is built from TRBV2 and TRBJ2-1; maybe TRBD2 (6 bases). Trimming took 4 bases from V and 1 from J, leaving 8 bases between them. CDR1 SNHLY and CDR2 FYNNEI come from the germline V gene. The CDR3 extends over 14 amino acids. As DNA, the CDR3 is TGTGCCAGCAGTGCCGGGAGTTCCTACAATGAGCAGTTCTTC. This codes for CASSAGSSYNEQFF.

This chain joins TRBV20-1 and TRBJ2-7; a possible D gene is TRBD1 (6 bases). Germline V gene data show CDR1 as DFQATT and CDR2 as SNEGSKA (reference sequence). Trimming left V 6 bases short and J 3 bases short, with 12 bases between. The CDR3 is made up of 12 amino acids. CDR3 DNA sequence: TGCAGTGCAGCAGGGGAAGGCTACGAGCAGTACTTC. Translation gives CSAAGEGYEQYF.

Relative to its sample, this clonotype is medium-sized (0.01 to 0.1%). This chain links TRBV20-1 with TRBJ2-1, with TRBD2 as a possible D gene (6 bases). The V and J ends lost 1 base and 4 bases respectively, with 17 bases between them. The germline CDR1 and CDR2 sequences are DFQATT and SNEGSKA (reference sequence). The CDR3 is 16 residues long. CDR3 sequence (DNA): TGCAGTGCTAGAGCTGTCAAAGCGGGTCTATACAATGAGCAGTTCTTC. This encodes CSARAVKAGLYNEQFF.

The chain joins TRBV28 to TRBJ2-7; D perhaps matches TRBD2 (5 bases). Germline V gene lookup returns CDR1 MDHEN and CDR2 SYDVKM. The V and J ends lost 3 bases and 3 bases respectively, with 15 bases between them. The CDR3 contains 15 residues. In DNA form, the CDR3 reads TGTGCCAGCAGTTTGGCCGCCGGGAAGTACTACGAGCAGTACTTC. Residues: CASSLAAGKYYEQYF.

The rearrangement uses TRBV9 and TRBJ2-1; 10 positions match TRBD2. CDR1 and CDR2 (germline): SGDLS, YYNGEE. After removal of 3 bases from V and 6 bases from J, the junction contained 6 bases not matched to a gene. This CDR3 contains 15 residues. In DNA form, the CDR3 reads TGTGCCAGCAGCGGAACTAGCGGGGACTTCAATGAGCAGTTCTTC. Residues: CASSGTSGDFNEQFF.

The chain combines TRBV30 with TRBJ2-7; TRBD1 matches 7 bases. V lost 3 bases and J lost 5; bases outside the gene matches: 4. Germline V gene lookup returns CDR1 GTSNPN and CDR2 SVGIG (reference sequence). CDR3 length equals 12 residues. CDR3 coding DNA: TGTGCCTGGAGACCCAGGGGGAACGAGCAGTACTTC. It encodes CAWRPRGNEQYF.

This clonotype was seen at least ten times. This chain uses TRBV10-3 with TRBJ2-3; 7 bases align to TRBD2. The CDR3 spans 14 residues. The junction had 3 bases not matched to a gene; V was cut back by 6 bases and J by 0 bases. Germline CDR1 reads ENHRY; CDR2 reads SYGVKD. CDR3 region: CAISDSGSTDTQYF. Written as DNA, the CDR3 is TGTGCCATCAGCGATAGCGGGAGCACAGATACGCAGTATTTT.

This clonotype is deemed medium-sized. This chain connects TRBV20-1 to TRBJ2-1; D gene ambiguous. Trimming left V 0 bases short and J 0 bases short, with 6 bases between. The CDR3 sequence is 14 residues long. Germline lookup yields CDR1 DFQATT and CDR2 SNEGSKA (reference sequence). The CDR3 is CSARDYRSYNEQFF. The CDR3 DNA is TGCAGTGCTAGAGATTATCGCTCCTACAATGAGCAGTTCTTC.

In this sample, this clonotype turned up many times. The gene calls are TRBV4-1 and TRBJ2-4; the D is unclear. This CDR3 region has 13 residues. Germline CDR1 MGHRA, CDR2 YSYEKL. The V end lost 1 base, the J end lost 5 bases, and 6 bases lay between the germline ends. CDR3 DNA sequence: TGCGCCAGCAGCCAAGGGCCCCAAAACATTCAGTACTTC. This translates into CASSQGPQNIQYF.

By proportion, this clonotype is medium-sized. J is TRBJ2-3 and V is TRBV6-2 or TRBV6-3; D remains ambiguous. CDR1 and CDR2 from the germline V gene are MNHEY and SVGEGT. V shed 5 bases and J shed 3 bases, with 3 bases lying between them. This CDR3 has 11 residues. The CDR3 sequence: CASSQTDTQYF. The CDR3 DNA is TGTGCCAGCAGTCAGACAGATACGCAGTATTTT.

This clonotype is termed medium-sized (0.01 to 0.1%). This chain connects TRBV20-1 to TRBJ1-1; possibly TRBD1 for D (6 bases). Germline CDR1 reads DFQATT; CDR2 reads SNEGSKA (reference sequence). CDR3 length: 17 amino acids. CDR3 bases: TGCAGCAGTGAGGGCTTTACTCTAGGACAGTTGAACACTGAAGCTTTCTTT. It translates to CSSEGFTLGQLNTEAFF.

Within the sample, this clonotype is medium-sized. V usage is TRBV6-5 and J usage is TRBJ2-7, with D hard to call. The CDR3 loop spans 13 amino acids. Germline-derived CDR1 and CDR2 are MNHEY and SVGAGI. V shed 6 bases and J shed 1 base, with 10 bases lying between them. CDR3 loop: CASRRLDSYEQYF. CDR3 DNA: TGTGCCAGCAGGCGCCTAGATTCCTACGAGCAGTACTTC.

The chain couples TRBV9 to TRBJ1-1; D possibly corresponds to TRBD1 (5 bases). Germline V gene lookup returns CDR1 SGDLS and CDR2 YYNGEE. The CDR3 has 15 residues. V lost 2 bases to trimming and J lost 6 bases, with 17 bases between them. The CDR3 is CASSVHPLGHAEAFF. The DNA for the CDR3 is TGTGCCAGCAGCGTCCACCCTCTGGGGCACGCTGAAGCTTTCTTT.

This clonotype was found a few times. The chain recombines TRBV27 with TRBJ2-2; TRBD2 is a possible D gene (5 bases). V was trimmed by 5 bases and J by 0 bases, leaving 16 bases between them. The CDR3 sequence is 17 residues long. CDR1 is MNHEY and CDR2 is SMNVEV in the germline V gene (reference sequence). Here the CDR3 reads CASSPSPREANTGELFF. DNA of the CDR3: TGTGCCAGCAGTCCCTCCCCACGGGAAGCGAACACCGGGGAGCTGTTTTTT.

The sample holds a few counts of this clonotype. The chain links TRBV4-1 to TRBJ1-5; TRBD1 might be the D (6 bases). Deletions cut 3 bases from V and 0 bases from J, with 18 bases between. Germline V gene sequence: CDR1 MGHRA, CDR2 YSYEKL. CDR3 length: 18 residues. This chain's CDR3 is CASSQEGSGARSNQPQHF. In DNA form, the CDR3 reads TGCGCCAGCAGCCAGGAGGGGTCAGGGGCGCGTAGCAATCAGCCCCAGCATTTT.

The chain carries TRBV7-9 and TRBJ2-1; TRBD1 matches 8 bases. The junction had 2 bases not matched to a gene; V was cut back by 8 bases and J by 2 bases. CDR1 is SEHNR, CDR2 FQNEAQ, per germline (reference sequence). The length of the CDR3 is 13 residues. The CDR3: CASQTGAYNEQFF. CDR3 coding DNA: TGTGCCAGCCAGACAGGGGCCTACAATGAGCAGTTCTTC.

J is TRBJ2-2 and V is TRBV5-1; no definite D call. CDR1 and CDR2 (germline): SGHRS, YFSETQ. CDR3 length: 15 amino acids. V was shortened by 0 bases and J by 6 bases, with 12 bases between the two germline ends. DNA of the CDR3: TGCGCCAGCAGCTTGGTAGTCGTAAGCGCCGGGGAGCTGTTTTTT. Protein product: CASSLVVVSAGELFF.

The chain combines TRBV5-5 with TRBJ1-6, with 9 nucleotides matching TRBD1. The CDR3 contains 17 residues. With 2 bases clipped from V and 7 bases from J, the junction kept 10 bases outside the gene matches. CDR1 is SGHKS and CDR2 is YYEKEE in the germline V gene (reference sequence). The CDR3 spells CASSFWRGQGFNSPLHF. The DNA of the CDR3 is TGTGCCAGCAGCTTTTGGCGGGGACAGGGCTTCAATTCACCCCTCCACTTT.

This chain uses TRBV19 with TRBJ2-1, with 8 bases fitting TRBD2. V shed 8 bases, J shed 3 bases, and the junction held 9 bases outside the gene matches. CDR1 is LNHDA and CDR2 is SQIVND in the germline V gene (reference sequence). This CDR3 is built from 15 residues. CDR3 DNA: TGTGCCAGTGGACTAGCTTTGTCCTACTACAATGAGCAGTTCTTC. Protein: CASGLALSYYNEQFF.

This CDR3 reads CASSEWTGGSGANVLTF. DNA for the CDR3: TGTGCCAGCAGTGAGTGGACGGGGGGCTCTGGGGCCAACGTCCTGACTTTC. This chain joins TRBV6-1 and TRBJ2-6; 7 nucleotides line up with TRBD2. With V trimmed by 3 bases and J by 0 bases, 5 bases remained unmatched. Germline loops: CDR1 MNHNS, CDR2 SASEGT. The CDR3 runs 17 residues.

The V and J genes are TRBV6-5 and TRBJ2-1; weak D call: TRBD1 (6 bases). V was clipped by 7 bases and J by 5 bases, with 6 bases between them. Germline V gives CDR1 MNHEY, CDR2 SVGAGI. CDR3 length: 11 amino acids. Here the CDR3 DNA reads TGTGCCAGCAACAGGGACAATGAGCAGTTCTTC. This encodes CASNRDNEQFF.

The chain employs TRBV12-3 or TRBV12-4 and TRBJ1-2; D is ambiguous. V was pared by 6 bases and J by 6 bases, with 23 bases between. This CDR3 contains 16 residues. CDR3 loop: CASSPDRAVGDNGYTF. CDR3 nucleotides: TGTGCCAGCAGCCCTGATAGGGCCGTGGGCGACAATGGCTACACCTTC.

The sample holds a few counts of this clonotype. The rearrangement uses TRBV5-4 and TRBJ2-5; 8 bases map to TRBD2. The CDR3 length is 15 residues. V shed 4 bases, J shed 5 bases, and the junction held 10 bases outside the gene matches. Germline lookup yields CDR1 SGHNT and CDR2 YYREEE (reference sequence). This chain's CDR3 is CASSLLGLAYETQYF. The CDR3 DNA reads TGTGCCAGCAGCCTCCTAGGACTAGCATATGAGACCCAGTACTTC.

Only a few counts were recorded for this clonotype. The chain carries TRBV6-5 and TRBJ2-7; TRBD1 might be the D (6 bases). Trimming removed 2 bases at V and 4 bases at J, with 9 bases between. Per the germline V gene, CDR1 is MNHEY and CDR2 is SVGAGI. The CDR3 has 13 residues. CDR3 nucleotide sequence: TGTGCCAGCAGTTACGGCACAGGGTACGAGCAGTACTTC. This encodes CASSYGTGYEQYF.

By sample share, this clonotype is medium-sized (0.01 to 0.1%). The gene calls are TRBV5-1 and TRBJ2-7; D is uncertain. V shed 4 bases and J shed 0 bases, with 8 bases lying between them. This CDR3 comprises 13 residues. The germline V gene has CDR1 SGHRS and CDR2 YFSETQ. CDR3 sequence reads: CASSAPGSYEQYF. CDR3 sequence (DNA): TGCGCCAGCAGCGCGCCCGGCTCCTACGAGCAGTACTTC.

CDR3 sequence reads: CASRAGTAIGEQYF. Written as DNA, the CDR3 is TGTGCCAGTAGGGCCGGGACAGCTATCGGCGAGCAGTACTTC. J is TRBJ2-7 and V is TRBV19; 7 nucleotides agree with TRBD1. This CDR3 is 14 amino acids long. Unmatched junction bases numbered 11, after V lost 6 bases and J lost 6 bases. Germline-derived CDR1 and CDR2 are LNHDA and SQIVND (reference sequence).